The next 16 T cell receptor beta chains were all read from a single sample in a study of early T cells in non-severe SARS-CoV-2 infection. TCRdb reprocessed the 5' RACE reads with MiXCR, giving one entry per CDR3 protein. Here the sample spans tens of thousands of distinct CDR3 sequences, roughly 13% being singletons. This material consisted of whole blood, taken at baseline. These receptors all stem from an adult who was a healthcare worker with PCR-confirmed SARS-CoV-2 infection or an uninfected control (not recorded which).

The table lists this clonotype with many counts. The chain joins TRBV27 to TRBJ2-3, with TRBD2 identical over 12 bases. This CDR3 has 19 residues. V lost 0 bases and J lost 3; bases outside the gene matches: 10. CDR1 and CDR2 from the germline V gene are MNHEY and SMNVEV (reference sequence). CDR3 loop: CASSLSNLAGGHRTDTQYF. CDR3 sequence (DNA): TGTGCCAGCAGTTTATCGAATCTAGCGGGGGGGCATCGGACAGATACGCAGTATTTT.

This clonotype was detected a few times. The V call is TRBV9, the J call TRBJ2-7; D perhaps matches TRBD1 (5 bases). Germline V gene lookup returns CDR1 SGDLS and CDR2 YYNGEE. This CDR3 spans 15 amino acids. The V end was cut by 4 bases, the J end by 1 base, with 15 bases between. CDR3 in DNA: TGTGCCAGCAGCCCCCAAGCAGACAGATCCTACGAGCAGTACTTC. It translates to CASSPQADRSYEQYF.

The J gene is TRBJ2-7, the V gene TRBV27, with 9 bases that match TRBD1. This CDR3 comprises 14 residues. Germline V gene sequence: CDR1 MNHEY, CDR2 SMNVEV (reference sequence). J gave up 1 base and V 7 bases, and 5 bases lay outside the gene matches. CDR3 loop: CASTSGQGSYEQYF. The CDR3 DNA reads TGTGCCAGCACCTCGGGACAGGGATCCTACGAGCAGTACTTC.

The chain has TRBV24-1 and TRBJ2-2, with D perhaps matching TRBD2 (6 bases). The CDR3 extends over 18 amino acids. The germline gives CDR1 KGHDR, CDR2 SFDVKD. Trimming left V 4 bases short and J 3 bases short, with 20 bases between. The CDR3 is CATSDMGLNGPYTGELFF. DNA for the CDR3: TGTGCCACCAGTGACATGGGACTCAATGGGCCTTACACCGGGGAGCTGTTTTTT.

V and J are TRBV7-3 and TRBJ2-2; 7 bases line up with TRBD2. This CDR3 is 14 amino acids long. J was trimmed by 1 base and V by 5 bases; bases with no gene match: 1. Germline V gene data show CDR1 as SGHTA and CDR2 as FQGTGA. CDR3: CASSGEGNTGELFF. CDR3 DNA: TGTGCCAGCAGCGGGGAGGGGAACACCGGGGAGCTGTTTTTT.

This clonotype showed up many times. The V gene is TRBV25-1, the J gene TRBJ2-7; no clear D. Trimming pared 2 bases from V and 1 base from J, leaving 12 bases between. In germline, CDR1 is MGHDK, CDR2 SYGVNS. This CDR3 comprises 15 residues. The CDR3, as DNA: TGTGCCAGCAGTGAAGGAACCGTCCTTTCCTACGAGCAGTACTTC. The encoded protein is CASSEGTVLSYEQYF.

This clonotype was seen repeatedly, ten times or more. V usage is TRBV27 and J usage is TRBJ2-2; no firm D call. V gave up 5 bases and J gave up 0 bases, with 7 bases separating them. Germline V gene lookup returns CDR1 MNHEY and CDR2 SMNVEV (reference sequence). The CDR3 spans 14 residues. As DNA, the CDR3 is TGTGCCAGCAGTCCCCGGACGAACACCGGGGAGCTGTTTTTT. Its protein is CASSPRTNTGELFF.

This clonotype showed up many times. This chain uses TRBV18 with TRBJ2-1, with 9 positions matching TRBD1. The CDR3 loop spans 16 amino acids. The V gene's germline CDR1 is KGHSH and CDR2 LQKENI. Trimming at V came to 8 bases and at J to 5 bases, leaving 13 bases not matched to a gene. The CDR3 nucleotides are TGTGCCAGCCTCAACCGGGACAGGGATTTTAACAATGAGCAGTTCTTC. This encodes CASLNRDRDFNNEQFF.

In this sample, this clonotype turned up many times. The chain links TRBV11-2 to TRBJ2-7; D remains unclear. The ends were cut back, 7 bases at V and 3 bases at J, with 16 bases in the middle. Germline loops: CDR1 SGHAT, CDR2 FQNNGV. There are 14 residues in the CDR3. The DNA for the CDR3 is TGTGCCAGCAAATCGGCGGAGCGCTACTACGAGCAGTACTTC. As protein: CASKSAERYYEQYF.

The chain combines TRBV12-3 or TRBV12-4 with TRBJ1-1; 8 nucleotides line up with TRBD1. V trimming: 10 bases; J trimming: 4 bases; junction bases outside the gene matches: 11. The CDR3 has 14 residues. The CDR3 loop is CATRMFQGATEAFF. The CDR3 DNA reads TGTGCCACCAGAATGTTCCAGGGGGCCACTGAAGCTTTCTTT.

This clonotype has a count of ten or more. The chain has TRBV29-1 and TRBJ2-1, with TRBD1 matching 7 bases. Germline CDR1 SQVTM, CDR2 ANQGSEA. V shed 6 bases and J 5 bases; nucleotides not matched to a gene: 1. The length of the CDR3 is 11 residues. For the CDR3, the DNA is TGCAGCGTGACAGGGAACAATGAGCAGTTCTTC. This codes for CSVTGNNEQFF.

This clonotype came up a few times. This sequence joins TRBV29-1 and TRBJ2-7; D possibly corresponds to TRBD1 (6 bases). Germline CDR1 is SQVTM and CDR2 is ANQGSEA. The V end lost 4 bases, the J end lost 0 bases, and 10 bases lay between the germline ends. The CDR3 covers 13 residues. The CDR3 nucleotides read TGCAGCGTTGCCCGGACAGTCTCCTACGAGCAGTACTTC. Its protein is CSVARTVSYEQYF.

This chain links TRBV10-3 with TRBJ1-1, with D perhaps TRBD1 (6 bases). V was clipped by 4 bases and J by 1 base, with 7 bases between them. Germline V CDR1 and CDR2: ENHRY, SYGVKD. This CDR3 contains 13 residues. The CDR3 region has the DNA TGTGCCATCAGTGGGACAGAGAACACTGAAGCTTTCTTT. Its translation is CAISGTENTEAFF.

This clonotype was counted between two and nine times. This chain links TRBV6-2 or TRBV6-3 with TRBJ2-7, with D perhaps matching TRBD2 (5 bases). V lost 4 bases to trimming and J lost 6 bases, with 19 bases between them. CDR3 size: 15 residues. Germline V CDR1 and CDR2: MNHEY, SVGEGT. For the CDR3, the DNA is TGTGCCAGCAGTTCCCGGAGTAGCGCTTACGGCGAGCAGTACTTC. This sequence encodes CASSSRSSAYGEQYF.

The rearrangement uses TRBV27 and TRBJ1-1; D possibly corresponds to TRBD1 (5 bases). V lost 3 bases and J 3 bases, leaving 8 bases between the germline ends. The germline gives CDR1 MNHEY, CDR2 SMNVEV (reference sequence). The CDR3 is 13 residues long. CDR3 in DNA: TGTGCCAGCAGTTTGCAGGGATACACTGAAGCTTTCTTT. As protein: CASSLQGYTEAFF.

In its sample, this clonotype was seen a few times. This rearrangement joins TRBV20-1 to TRBJ1-1, with TRBD1 as a possible D gene (5 bases). Trimming cost V 4 bases and J 1 base, with 16 bases left between them. This CDR3 has 15 amino acids. Germline V gene sequence: CDR1 DFQATT, CDR2 SNEGSKA (reference sequence). The CDR3 region is CSATTPGKRNTEAFF. The CDR3 nucleotides read TGCAGTGCTACAACTCCAGGGAAACGGAACACTGAAGCTTTCTTT.